Following are 8 T cell receptor beta chains from one sample sequenced in a study of identical twins. TCRdb called the 5' RACE reads again in MiXCR, with one record for every CDR3 protein. This table has 1.5 million to 2 million distinct CDR3 sequences, roughly 35% appearing once. The sample comprised cord blood. These receptors all come from a newborn girl in good health.

V is TRBV5-1 and J is TRBJ2-1; D is perhaps TRBD1 (6 bases). The CDR3 totals 15 residues. From germline, CDR1 is SGHRS and CDR2 YFSETQ. V lost 2 bases to trimming and J lost 6 bases, with 15 bases between them. CDR3 loop: CASSFFGDKANEQFF. The CDR3 DNA follows: TGCGCCAGCAGCTTCTTCGGGGACAAAGCCAATGAGCAGTTCTTC.

This clonotype has only a few counts. V usage is TRBV2 and J usage is TRBJ2-3; either TRBD1 or TRBD2 may fit D (5 bases each). There are 13 residues in the CDR3. Between the trimmed V and J ends, which lost 10 bases and 7 bases, there was a span of 18 bases. Germline V lookup: CDR1 SNHLY, CDR2 FYNNEI. CDR3 DNA: TGTGCCAACAAAACCGGGACGGGGTATACGCAGTATTTT. Protein sequence: CANKTGTGYTQYF. The whole variable domain, filled in from reference TRBV2 and TRBJ2-3, reads EPEVTQTPSHQVTQMGQEVILRCVPISNHLYFYWYRQILGQKVEFLVSFYNNEISEKSEIFDDQFSVERPDGSNFTLKIRSTKLEDSAMYFCANKTGTGYTQYFGPGTRLTVL.

The chain couples TRBV5-1 to TRBJ1-2; D not certain. The length of the CDR3 is 16 residues. The ends were cut back, 0 bases at V and 0 bases at J, with 12 bases in the middle. Looked up from germline, CDR1 is SGHRS and CDR2 is YFSETQ. The CDR3 DNA is TGCGCCAGCAGCTTGGATAACCGCTCGGCTAACTATGGCTACACCTTC. It codes for CASSLDNRSANYGYTF.

The chain links TRBV12-3 or TRBV12-4 to TRBJ1-5, with D perhaps matching TRBD1 (5 bases). The CDR3 loop spans 15 amino acids. V lost 2 bases, J lost 2 bases, and 10 bases lay in between. The CDR3 reads CASSLLSRGNQPQHF. The CDR3 DNA is TGTGCCAGCAGTTTACTATCCAGGGGCAATCAGCCCCAGCATTTT.

The rearrangement joins TRBV2 to TRBJ2-3, with TRBD2 matching over 11 bases. Germline loops: CDR1 SNHLY, CDR2 FYNNEI. This CDR3 is 18 amino acids long. Germline trimming cut 7 bases from V and 0 bases from J; bases unmatched to any gene: 12. This CDR3 is CASNARASGGSSTDTQYF. As DNA, the CDR3 is TGTGCCAGCAACGCTAGGGCTAGCGGGGGGAGTAGCACAGATACGCAGTATTTT.

The chain employs TRBV6-1 and TRBJ2-5; 11 bases map to TRBD2. Germline-derived CDR1 and CDR2 are MNHNS and SASEGT. The V and J ends lost 7 bases and 2 bases, in that order; junction bases with no gene match: 6. This CDR3 contains 15 residues. CDR3 loop: CASITSGSLQETQYF. CDR3 bases: TGTGCCAGCATAACTAGCGGGAGCTTACAAGAGACCCAGTACTTC.

This clonotype has only a few counts. The chain carries TRBV20-1 and TRBJ1-1, with D uncertain. Germline assignment: CDR1 DFQATT and CDR2 SNEGSKA (reference sequence). This CDR3 comprises 10 residues. V was clipped by 1 base and J by 11 bases, with 8 bases between them. CDR3 loop: CSARGREAFF. The DNA for the CDR3 is TGCAGTGCTAGAGGGAGGGAGGCTTTCTTT.

The chain is built from TRBV5-1 and TRBJ1-2; no clear D gene. V was clipped by 3 bases and J by 4 bases, with 19 bases between them. This CDR3 comprises 16 residues. Per germline, CDR1 SGHRS and CDR2 YFSETQ. CDR3 amino acids: CASSSLSDPRGYGYTF. DNA for the CDR3: TGCGCCAGCAGCTCCCTGTCGGACCCACGGGGCTATGGCTACACCTTC.